A single count supports the clone carrying this T cell receptor beta chain. CDR1 is MNHNY and CDR2 is SVGAGI in the germline V gene (reference sequence). V lost 10 bases to trimming and J lost 8 bases; unmatched junction nucleotides: 13. The CDR3 is 14 amino acids. These data come from a study of technical replicates of blood from a handful of donors. TCRdb's copy holds only in-frame clones and misses some; the assay was immunoSEQ multiplex PCR. The sample carries approximately 80,000 clones, about nine tenths recorded once. The sequenced sample consisted of T cells isolated from PBMCs. This rearrangement joins TRBV6-6 to TRBJ2-1; 8 bases are a match to TRBD1. The receptor was derived from a human donor in good health. The CDR3: CAIRQGIASYEQFF. The CDR3 DNA reads TGTGCCATACGACAGGGGATTGCCTCATATGAGCAGTTCTTC.